Sequencing of this TCR beta chain was carried out in a study of sequential checkpoint blockade in melanoma. Study information: First-line arms were nivolumab then ipilimumab, or the reverse, randomized 1:1.

This sample's treatment: randomized to nivolumab then ipilimumab (arm A) or the reverse (arm B). No patient had prior DNA-damaging chemotherapy. Live CD3+CD8+ CD19− CD56− cells were sorted from PBMCs. The ends lost 4 bases at V and 2 bases at J; junction bases unmatched: 5. The germline CDR1 and CDR2 sequences are SEHNR and FQNEAQ (reference sequence). This CDR3 comprises 15 residues. Data came from immunoSEQ multiplex PCR; TCRdb stores just in-frame clones and leaves some out. The top ten clones hold approximately 12% of a sample with 17,000 or so clones, 60% to 80% of them seen once. This clonotype originated in a human donor with melanoma. V usage is TRBV7-9 and J usage is TRBJ2-7; TRBD2 aligns across 10 bases. The input for sequencing was CD8+ T cells sorted from blood (inferred from file names), taken from a patient given nivolumab and ipilimumab in sequence. In DNA form, the CDR3 reads TGTGCCAGCAGCTCAGCGGGAGGGCCTGCCTACGAGCAGTACTTC. Translation gives CASSSAGGPAYEQYF.